A single sample is the source of the 30 T cell receptor beta chains below, sequenced in a study of OX40 agonist ivuxolimab in advanced cancers. Receptors were amplified or captured by the immunoSEQ multiplex PCR assay. The source is immuneACCESS, and TCRdb retained only in-frame sequences with V and J called. Part of the clones is not carried over; for the studies checked, unresolved V genes explain less than half of this, and the remainder is unexplained. The sample contains approximately 77,000 clones, about 92% of them found a single time. Roughly 5% of the sample goes to the ten largest clones. Material: CD4+ or CD8+ T cells sorted from blood, obtained in a trial of the OX40 agonist ivuxolimab. Source of these receptors: an adult with an advanced solid tumor such as melanoma, head and neck, liver or kidney cancer.

V is TRBV4-1 and J is TRBJ1-4; D remains unclear. Germline V CDR1 and CDR2: MGHRA, YSYEKL. The ends were cut back, 1 base at V and 8 bases at J, with 14 bases in the middle. This CDR3 contains 15 residues. CDR3 in DNA: TGCGCCAGCAGCCAAGGGCCCCTAATCAGGGAAAAACTGTTTTTT. The encoded protein is CASSQGPLIREKLFF.

Only one count was recorded for this clone. This chain links TRBV29-1 with TRBJ2-5; possible D gene TRBD2, 7 bases. The V gene lost 7 bases and the J gene lost 1 base, with 16 bases spanning the gap. This CDR3 contains 14 residues. Germline assignment: CDR1 SQVTM and CDR2 ANQGSEA. The CDR3 DNA follows: TGCAGCGGGAGGGACGGGGGGCCCCAAGAGACCCAGTACTTC. It encodes CSGRDGGPQETQYF.

This clone was seen only a few times. The chain uses TRBV2 and TRBJ1-4, with 8 bases lining up with TRBD1. The trim removed 4 bases at V and 5 bases at J, leaving 3 bases unmatched. This CDR3 comprises 14 residues. Germline V gene lookup returns CDR1 SNHLY and CDR2 FYNNEI. CDR3 residues: CASSGQGKNEKLFF. The CDR3 nucleotides read TGTGCCAGCAGTGGACAGGGGAAAAATGAAAAACTGTTTTTT.

This chain uses TRBV21-1 with TRBJ1-5. TRBV21-1 represents a pseudogene. The CDR3 extends over 15 amino acids. The DNA for the CDR3 is TGTGCCAGCAGCCCCTCCGATAAACGCAATCAGCCCCAGCATTTT. Protein sequence: CASSPSDKRNQPQHF.

This sequence joins TRBV6-1 and TRBJ2-3; 9 bases map to TRBD2. The V and J ends lost 6 bases and 8 bases, in that order; junction bases with no gene match: 6. The CDR3 sequence is 13 residues long. CDR1 is MNHNS and CDR2 is SASEGT in the germline V gene. The CDR3 spells CASRDPSGVTQYF. In DNA, the CDR3 is TGTGCCAGCAGAGACCCTAGCGGGGTTACGCAGTATTTT.

The rearrangement joins TRBV5-1 to TRBJ2-1; 8 bases are a match to TRBD1. This CDR3 comprises 12 residues. In germline, CDR1 is SGHRS, CDR2 YFSETQ. With V trimmed by 7 bases and J by 9 bases, 6 bases remained unmatched. Here the CDR3 reads CASRNRGTEQFF. In DNA, the CDR3 is TGCGCCAGCCGGAACAGGGGGACTGAGCAGTTCTTC.

This sequence joins TRBV20-1 and TRBJ2-3; D ambiguous. V shed 2 bases and J shed 5 bases, with 5 bases lying between them. The CDR3 spans 11 residues. The germline CDR1 and CDR2 sequences are DFQATT and SNEGSKA (reference sequence). The CDR3: CSARPRDTQYF. The DNA of the CDR3 is TGCAGTGCTAGACCGCGAGATACGCAGTATTTT.

This chain uses TRBV2 with TRBJ1-2; D gene ambiguous. The CDR3 covers 15 residues. CDR1 SNHLY and CDR2 FYNNEI come from the germline V gene. V dropped 7 bases and J dropped 8 bases, with 23 bases sitting between them. In nucleotides, the CDR3 is TGTGCCAGCAAGAAAGGCACCGGGTCGGTTTTGGGCTACACCTTC. It yields the protein CASKKGTGSVLGYTF.

The rearrangement uses TRBV5-1 and TRBJ2-3; D tentatively reads TRBD1 or TRBD2 (5 bases each). The germline gives CDR1 SGHRS, CDR2 YFSETQ. V lost 0 bases to trimming and J lost 2 bases, with 7 bases between them. The CDR3 runs 14 residues. The CDR3 spells CASSLGDHTDTQYF. CDR3 coding DNA: TGCGCCAGCAGCTTGGGGGACCACACAGATACGCAGTATTTT.

The chain links TRBV5-1 to TRBJ2-1; 9 bases match TRBD2. The CDR3 runs to 16 residues. V shed 0 bases and J 5 bases; nucleotides not matched to a gene: 6. CDR1 is SGHRS, CDR2 YFSETQ, per germline. CDR3 nucleotides: TGCGCCAGCAGCTTGGCTGGGACTAGCCTTAACAATGAGCAGTTCTTC. Amino acids: CASSLAGTSLNNEQFF. Variable domain in full (rest from reference TRBV5-1 and TRBJ2-1): KAGVTQTPRYLIKTRGQQVTLSCSPISGHRSVSWYQQTPGQGLQFLFEYFSETQRNKGNFPGRFSGRQFSNSRSEMNVSTLELGDSALYLCASSLAGTSLNNEQFFGPGTRLTVL.

The sample holds one count of this clone. The chain carries TRBV11-2 and TRBJ2-1; D tentatively fits TRBD1 or TRBD2 (6 bases each). The CDR3 is 17 amino acids. V was pared by 1 base and J by 0 bases, with 13 bases between. The germline CDR1 and CDR2 sequences are SGHAT and FQNNGV. In nucleotides, the CDR3 is TGTGCCAGCAGCTTAGGAGGGGGGTGGAACTCCTACAATGAGCAGTTCTTC. Its protein product is CASSLGGGWNSYNEQFF. The whole variable domain, filled in from reference TRBV11-2 and TRBJ2-1, reads EAGVAQSPRYKIIEKRQSVAFWCNPISGHATLYWYQQILGQGPKLLIQFQNNGVVDDSQLPKDRFSAERLKGVDSTLKIQPAKLEDSAVYLCASSLGGGWNSYNEQFFGPGTRLTVL.

This sequence joins TRBV2 and TRBJ2-1; TRBD2 aligns across 9 bases. V lost 6 bases and J lost 0; bases outside the gene matches: 6. Per the germline V gene, CDR1 is SNHLY and CDR2 is FYNNEI. This CDR3 spans 16 amino acids. CDR3 in DNA: TGTGCCAGCAGCCGCGGGGGGGGGAGCTCCTACAATGAGCAGTTCTTC. Translation gives CASSRGGGSSYNEQFF.

The CDR3, as DNA: TGCGCCAGCAGCCCCTTCGAAGCGGGAGAGGGGGCCAAAAACATTCAGTACTTC. It codes for CASSPFEAGEGAKNIQYF. The chain uses TRBV5-1 and TRBJ2-4; the match to TRBD2 covers 8 bases. Germline V gives CDR1 SGHRS, CDR2 YFSETQ. The CDR3 is 18 residues long. Trimming at V came to 4 bases and at J to 1 base, leaving 13 bases not matched to a gene.

This chain uses TRBV9 with TRBJ2-7; D may be TRBD1 or TRBD2 (5 bases each). The CDR3 consists of 15 residues. The germline gives CDR1 SGDLS, CDR2 YYNGEE. V lost 0 bases and J lost 4, with 14 bases in between. CDR3: CASSVAGGEGYEQYF. The CDR3 DNA is TGTGCCAGCAGCGTAGCTGGGGGAGAGGGTTACGAGCAGTACTTC.

The chain has TRBV2 and TRBJ2-7; 12 positions match TRBD2. CDR1 is SNHLY, CDR2 FYNNEI, per germline. With 6 bases clipped from V and 2 bases from J, the junction kept 11 bases outside the gene matches. The CDR3 is made up of 17 amino acids. In DNA, the CDR3 is TGTGCCAGCAGCGGGGCTAGCGGGAGGGCCGGGGCCTACGAGCAGTACTTC. Translation: CASSGASGRAGAYEQYF.

The chain joins TRBV6-5 to TRBJ1-5; 7 positions agree with TRBD1. The length of the CDR3 is 14 residues. Per germline, CDR1 MNHEY and CDR2 SVGAGI. Losses at the gene ends were 4 bases for V and 7 bases for J; bases not matched to a gene: 7. The CDR3, as DNA: TGTGCCAGCAGTTCCGACAGGGACGGGCAGCCCCAGCATTTT. It translates to CASSSDRDGQPQHF.

About this clone: At one end the junction does not follow the germline gene, possibly because of a read error. This chain connects TRBV4-3 to TRBJ2-7; 11 bases agree with TRBD2. The CDR3 has 14 amino acids. In germline, CDR1 is LGHNA, CDR2 YSLEER. CDR3 DNA sequence: TGCGCCAGCAGCCTAACTAGCGGGAGTTACGGGCAGTACTTC. Its translation is CASSLTSGSYGQYF.

CDR3 coding DNA: TGCAGTGCTAGTACCCTAAGTACGCAGTATTTT. Protein product: CSASTLSTQYF. This sequence joins TRBV20-1 and TRBJ2-3, with D uncertain. The germline V gene has CDR1 DFQATT and CDR2 SNEGSKA (reference sequence). The CDR3 has 11 residues. The germline V and J ends were trimmed by 3 bases and 8 bases, with 9 bases remaining between them.

This clone showed up just a few times. The chain has TRBV9 and TRBJ2-7, with D possibly TRBD2 on 6 matching bases. The length of the CDR3 is 14 residues. Deletions cut 3 bases from V and 5 bases from J, with 15 bases between. Germline lookup yields CDR1 SGDLS and CDR2 YYNGEE. DNA for the CDR3: TGTGCCAGCAGCGGAGCGGGCCCAATCAACGAGCAGTACTTC. This encodes CASSGAGPINEQYF.

The chain links TRBV30 to TRBJ1-4; D possibly corresponds to TRBD1 (5 bases). The CDR3 is made up of 14 amino acids. The V gene's germline CDR1 is GTSNPN and CDR2 SVGIG (reference sequence). The V gene lost 1 base and the J gene lost 7 bases, with 13 bases spanning the gap. The CDR3 DNA reads TGTGCCTGGAGTGGGGTGGGGCTTGGTGAAAAACTGTTTTTT. Encoded protein: CAWSGVGLGEKLFF.

The chain uses TRBV7-6 and TRBJ2-7; 11 nucleotides align to TRBD2. The CDR3 runs 16 residues. CDR1 is SGHVS and CDR2 is FNYEAQ in the germline V gene. The V segment lost 4 bases and the J segment 3 bases; nucleotides outside the gene matches: 8. The CDR3 bases are TGTGCCAGCAGCTCAACTAGCGGGAGAGGGTACTACGAGCAGTACTTC. It translates to CASSSTSGRGYYEQYF.

The gene calls are TRBV27 and TRBJ1-1; D remains unclear. Germline CDR1 and CDR2: MNHEY and SMNVEV (reference sequence). The V gene lost 1 base and the J gene lost 0 bases, with 9 bases spanning the gap. The CDR3 length is 15 residues. CDR3 in DNA: TGTGCCAGCAGTTTATTCGGACGGATGAACACTGAAGCTTTCTTT. As protein: CASSLFGRMNTEAFF.

To note about this clone: Compared with germline, one end of the junction differs, possibly owing to a read error. J is TRBJ2-3 and V is TRBV5-6; D unclear. The germline V gene has CDR1 SGHDT and CDR2 YYEEEE. This CDR3 spans 13 amino acids. CDR3 in amino acids: CASSLSPTNTQYF. The CDR3 DNA follows: TGTGCCAGCAGCTTAAGTCCCACAAATACGCAGTATTTT.

This chain joins TRBV18 and TRBJ2-2; D not certain. CDR3 length equals 12 residues. Germline CDR1 is KGHSH and CDR2 is LQKENI. V gave up 3 bases and J gave up 9 bases, with 8 bases separating them. For the CDR3, the DNA is TGTGCCAGCTCACCCCCCTCCCGGGAGCTGTTTTTT. Encoded protein: CASSPPSRELFF. Supplemented by reference TRBV18 and TRBJ2-2, the full variable domain reads NAGVMQNPRHLVRRRGQEARLRCSPMKGHSHVYWYRQLPEEGLKFMVYLQKENIIDESGMPKERFSAEFPKEGPSILRIQQVVRGDSAAYFCASSPPSRELFFGEGSRLTVL.

V usage is TRBV25-1 and J usage is TRBJ2-7; no firm D call. This CDR3 contains 14 residues. The germline CDR1 and CDR2 sequences are MGHDK and SYGVNS. Deletions cut 1 base from V and 2 bases from J, with 9 bases between. Here the CDR3 DNA reads TGTGCCAGCAGTGAATTTGCCCCACCCTACGAGCAGTACTTC. Its translation is CASSEFAPPYEQYF.

The rearrangement joins TRBV6-1 to TRBJ2-1; D is ambiguous. This CDR3 has 12 amino acids. Germline CDR1 reads MNHNS; CDR2 reads SASEGT. Trimming cost V 7 bases and J 6 bases, with 10 bases left between them. CDR3 in amino acids: CASNFWSNEQFF. CDR3 sequence (DNA): TGTGCCAGCAACTTTTGGAGCAATGAGCAGTTCTTC.

The V gene is TRBV7-2, the J gene TRBJ2-7; 10 bases fit TRBD2. The V gene end was trimmed by 5 bases and the J gene end by 3 bases; junction bases not matched to a gene: 10. The V gene's germline CDR1 is SGHTA and CDR2 FQGNSA. This CDR3 comprises 16 residues. The DNA of the CDR3 is TGTGCCAGCAGCCGACCGCCGGGACTAGCGATCTACGAGCAGTACTTC. Its translation is CASSRPPGLAIYEQYF.

The V gene is TRBV7-6, the J gene TRBJ2-7, with TRBD2 matching over 12 bases. The V segment lost 3 bases and the J segment 5 bases; nucleotides outside the gene matches: 11. Germline CDR1 is SGHVS and CDR2 is FNYEAQ. The CDR3 is 17 residues long. The CDR3 sequence is CASSFAPSGRAGDEQYF. In nucleotides, the CDR3 is TGTGCCAGCAGCTTTGCGCCTAGCGGGAGGGCTGGGGACGAGCAGTACTTC.

The genes are TRBV7-9 and TRBJ1-1, with D maybe TRBD1 (6 bases). Germline CDR1 and CDR2: SEHNR and FQNEAQ (reference sequence). Trimming shortened V by 2 bases and J by 10 bases, and 11 bases separated the two germline ends. This CDR3 is built from 12 residues. This CDR3 reads CASSLSGGGAFF. The CDR3 nucleotides read TGTGCCAGCAGCTTATCGGGAGGGGGAGCTTTCTTT.

V usage is TRBV7-3 and J usage is TRBJ2-3; 12 bases align to TRBD2. CDR1 SGHTA and CDR2 FQGTGA come from the germline V gene. The CDR3 is 14 amino acids. Unmatched junction bases numbered 5, after V lost 4 bases and J lost 9 bases. CDR3 nucleotides: TGTGCCAGCAGCTCCTCCGGGACTAGCGGGACGCAGTATTTT. Translated, it gives CASSSSGTSGTQYF. Filled out from reference TRBV7-3 and TRBJ2-3, the complete variable domain reads GAGVSQTPSNKVTEKGKYVELRCDPISGHTALYWYRQSLGQGPEFLIYFQGTGAADDSGLPNDRFFAVRPEGSVSTLKIQRTERGDSAVYLCASSSSGTSGTQYFGPGTRLTVL.